Here is one TCR beta chain with its context. Its antigen is as yet unknown. The CDR3 sequence is 17 residues long. The germline CDR1 and CDR2 sequences are LNHDA and SQIVND (reference sequence). The V and J ends lost 3 bases and 5 bases, in that order; junction bases with no gene match: 16. Noted time point: new active TB diagnosis, blood taken before or within 7 days of starting treatment. These data are taken from a study of T cells in tuberculosis. Looking at the study overall: This South African cohort compared adolescents with or without latent tuberculosis against adults with active tuberculosis.

Overall study results and limits: Active tuberculosis TCR-alpha repertoires lay closer to GMM-specific TCRs than IGRA-negative controls, suggesting clonal expansion. Shorter CDR3-alpha in active tuberculosis partly drove smaller distances. Selection depended on which cryopreserved specimens were available.

Only in-frame clones appear in the TCRdb table, and some are missing; sequencing was by immunoSEQ multiplex PCR. This table holds about 33,000 clones, just over 90% found once. The origin of this receptor is an adult with tuberculosis. Some clones in this sample may be carry-over from other donors' samples. The rearrangement joins TRBV19 to TRBJ2-7; 7 nucleotides match TRBD2. The specimen comprised PBMCs, sampled at tuberculosis diagnosis. DNA for the CDR3: TGTGCCAGTAGTATCCGGGACGTCGGGGGGACGGACCACGAGCAGTACTTC. Its translation is CASSIRDVGGTDHEQYF.